Listed below are T cell receptor beta chains from one sample, sequenced in a study of CXCR3-negative and CXCR3-positive naive CD8 T cells. Following a re-call of the 5' RACE reads, TCRdb has one entry per CDR3 protein and lacks DNA. This sample's table reports approximately 130,000 distinct CDR3 sequences. Sequencing was carried out using naive CXCR3+ CD8+ T cells from blood. These receptors all stem from a human donor in good health. Some clones in this sample may be carry-over from other donors' samples. The CDR3 runs from the conserved cysteine through the conserved F or W.

>TRBJ2-1|TRBV28|13
CASRGTGGGEQFF
>TRBJ2-1|TRBV13|15
CASSLGRRGAGEQFF
>TRBJ1-2|TRBV9|15
CASSPPGQGIYGYTF
>TRBJ2-7|TRBV6-5|19
CASSYSGLAGGQLIYEQYF
>TRBJ2-1|TRBV29-1|15
CSARGAQGIYNEQFF
>TRBJ2-7|TRBV19|13
CASSMGQYYEQYF
>TRBJ2-7|TRBV15|17
CATSRDRGTSGVYEQYF
>TRBJ1-5|TRBV7-8|17
CASSLAVGGLSNQPQHF
>TRBJ1-5|TRBV28|14
CASSLEVLSQPQHF
>TRBJ2-3|TRBV7-9|15
CASSFLPLSTDTQYF
>TRBJ2-7|TRBV7-3|14
CASSLIGGSYEQYF
>TRBJ2-7|TRBV7-9|14
CASSLSGRSYEQYF
>TRBJ1-5|TRBV28|12
CASSLEAQPQHF
>TRBJ2-5|TRBV5-5|15
CASSLLGTGIETQYF
>TRBJ2-7|TRBV5-1|17
CASSLGLAGATVYEQYF
>TRBJ2-5|TRBV15|15
CATIRVGNIQETQYF
>TRBJ2-1|TRBV27|16
CASSLFGGSNYNEQFF
>TRBJ2-7|TRBV5-6|15
CASSFSLDPPDEQYF
>TRBJ2-1|TRBV7-9|16
CASSGEEDRGYNEQFF
>TRBJ1-6|TRBV28|17
CASSPGTQSRYNSPLHF
>TRBJ2-5|TRBV12-3/TRBV12-4|14
CASTEAGGGETQYF
>TRBJ1-2|TRBV4-1|15
CASSQIQGVGDGYTF
>TRBJ2-5|TRBV20-1|15
CSARDSTAGKETQYF
>TRBJ1-2|TRBV25-1|13
CASDSGGADGYTF
>TRBJ2-7|TRBV12-3/TRBV12-4|12
CASSLLGYEQYF
>TRBJ2-7|TRBV7-2|11
CASSRSYEQYF
>TRBJ1-1|TRBV7-8|14
CASSLTGENTEAFF
>TRBJ2-7|TRBV7-2|15
CASSLVGGGANEQYF
>TRBJ2-5|TRBV9|15
CASSVAGRYQETQYF
>TRBJ2-1|TRBV12-3/TRBV12-4|17
CASSTRQGGPSYNEQFF
>TRBJ2-1|TRBV13|15
CASSSGTGGHNEQFF
>TRBJ2-2|TRBV11-3|16
CASSFSAGETTGELFF
>TRBJ2-7|TRBV3-1|13
CASSEEGGYEQYF
>TRBJ2-1|TRBV15|16
CATSRDGTSGADEQFF
>TRBJ2-3|TRBV5-1|14
CASSGQGRADTQYF
>TRBJ2-7|TRBV14|14
CASSQYTGGYEQYF
>TRBJ2-1|TRBV7-6|17
CASSLAWGLAGANEQFF
>TRBJ1-2|TRBV12-3/TRBV12-4|16
CASSPSDSEANYGYTF
>TRBJ1-1|TRBV12-3/TRBV12-4|14
CASSSGHLNTEAFF
>TRBJ1-2|TRBV27|13
CASKDRDGYGYTF
>TRBJ2-1|TRBV5-1|15
CASSLVSMIYNEQFF
>TRBJ2-1|TRBV7-9|14
CASSGEDSDNEQFF
>TRBJ1-4|TRBV14|12
CASSLVNEKLFF
>TRBJ2-1|TRBV29-1|13
CSTRDRGNNEQFF
>TRBJ2-7|TRBV28|11
CASKTSVEQYF
>TRBJ2-7|TRBV27|16
CASSSSVTGYSYEQYF